One sample yielded the 7 T cell receptor beta chains listed below, sequenced in a study of CD8+ T cells in alopecia areata. The treatment was: oral pan-JAK inhibitor, 5-10 mg twice daily. The authors extracted RNA and reverse transcribed it into cDNA as the sequencing template. TCRdb's copy holds only in-frame clones and misses some; the assay was immunoSEQ multiplex PCR. This table has more than 150,000 clones, 45% to 60% appearing once. The sequenced sample was CD8+ T cells sorted from blood, obtained at week 52, from a patient treated with tofacitinib. The receptors were sampled from a human donor with alopecia areata.

In this sample, this clone turned up a few times. CDR3 coding DNA: TGTGCCAGCAGCTTGGCCGGGACAGCTAATGAAAAACTGTTTTTT. Protein sequence: CASSLAGTANEKLFF. V usage is TRBV7-9 and J usage is TRBJ1-4; TRBD1 matches at 7 bases. The V and J ends lost 3 bases and 3 bases, in that order; junction bases with no gene match: 4. The germline V gene encodes CDR1 SEHNR and CDR2 FQNEAQ (reference sequence). CDR3 length: 15 residues.

There are a few counts of this clone. The genes are TRBV4-1 and TRBJ2-7; TRBD2 agrees at 8 bases. This CDR3 contains 16 residues. CDR1 is MGHRA and CDR2 is YSYEKL in the germline V gene. V gave up 0 bases and J gave up 7 bases; unmatched junction bases: 11. The CDR3 region is CASSQDPAGGLREQYF. Written as DNA, the CDR3 is TGCGCCAGCAGCCAAGATCCCGCGGGGGGCCTCAGAGAGCAGTACTTC.

Concerning this clone itself: In the same sample, other DNA sequences code for this CDR3. V is TRBV29-1 and J is TRBJ1-1; D is ambiguous. Per germline, CDR1 SQVTM and CDR2 ANQGSEA. Between the trimmed V and J ends, which lost 7 bases and 1 base, there was a span of 4 bases. CDR3 size: 10 residues. CDR3 region: CSAENTEAFF. The CDR3 coding sequence is TGCAGCGCGGAGAACACTGAAGCTTTCTTT.

The chain couples TRBV30 to TRBJ1-2, with D hard to call. CDR1 is GTSNPN, CDR2 SVGIG, per germline (reference sequence). V dropped 3 bases and J dropped 3 bases, with 5 bases sitting between them. The CDR3 has 11 residues. CDR3 sequence reads: CAWSWDYGYTF. The CDR3 DNA is TGTGCCTGGAGCTGGGACTATGGCTACACCTTC.

The chain uses TRBV4-2 and TRBJ2-3, with 10 bases that match TRBD2. The V gene end was trimmed by 4 bases and the J gene end by 2 bases; junction bases not matched to a gene: 6. The CDR3 consists of 16 residues. Germline V gene lookup returns CDR1 LGHNA and CDR2 YNFKEQ. The CDR3 spells CASSLGLAGVTDTQYF. Here the CDR3 DNA reads TGTGCCAGCAGCCTAGGCCTAGCGGGAGTCACAGATACGCAGTATTTT.

This sequence joins TRBV7-3 and TRBJ1-1; possibly TRBD1 for D (6 bases). CDR1 and CDR2 (germline): SGHTA, FQGTGA. The CDR3 length is 15 residues. Trimming took off 5 bases at V and 1 base at J, with 14 bases between the two ends. For the CDR3, the DNA is TGTGCCAGCAGCCCCGGGGGGGCTTCGAACACTGAAGCTTTCTTT. Protein sequence: CASSPGGASNTEAFF.

This clone came up a few times. Sequence at one end of the junction differs from germline and may be a read error. The V call is TRBV7-8, the J call TRBJ1-1; D is undetermined. The germline V gene has CDR1 SGHVS and CDR2 FQNEAQ. This CDR3 comprises 15 residues. The CDR3 DNA reads as TGCGCCAGCAGCCCCCCGGACCGGTTGAGGACTGAAGCTTTCTTT. This gives the protein CASSPPDRLRTEAFF. The entire variable domain, with the rest obtained from reference TRBV7-8 and TRBJ1-1, is as follows: GAGVSQSPRYKVAKRGQDVALRCDPISGHVSLFWYQQALGQGPEFLTYFQNEAQLDKSGLPSDRFFAERPEGSVSTLKIQRTQQEDSAVYLCASSPPDRLRTEAFFGQGTRLTVV.